Below, one T cell receptor (beta chain) is given with its context. CD45RO-negative, CCR7-positively selected cells formed the naive CD8 fraction, excluding terminally differentiated effector memory CD45RA+ cells. These data originate in a study of shared clonotypes between healthy human individuals. This CDR3 contains 15 residues. V lost 2 bases to trimming and J lost 8 bases; unmatched junction nucleotides: 10. The germline V gene has CDR1 SGHDT and CDR2 YYEEEE. The repertoire was sequenced with immunoSEQ multiplex PCR; TCRdb's copy has only in-frame clones and lacks some. The sample has about 2.1 million clones, approximately 94% seen once.

This receptor was obtained from a man between 18 and 29 years old in good health. Some clones in this sample may be carry-over from other donors' samples. The sample taken for sequencing was naive CD8+ T cells from PBMCs. This sequence joins TRBV5-6 and TRBJ1-2; TRBD1 agrees at 9 bases. The CDR3 DNA follows: TGTGCCAGCAGCTTAGGGACAGGGCTAGGCGGAGGCTACACCTTC. Protein sequence: CASSLGTGLGGGYTF. Looking up the rest from reference TRBV5-6 and TRBJ1-2 gives the full variable domain: DAGVTQSPTHLIKTRGQQVTLRCSPKSGHDTVSWYQQALGQGPQFIFQYYEEEERQRGNFPDRFSGHQFPNYSSELNVNALLLGDSALYLCASSLGTGLGGGYTFGSGTRLTVV.